This T cell receptor (beta chain) was sequenced for a study of blood T cells in healthy people across ages. A J-beta primer mix and a sample-barcoded 5' primer were used in a second PCR of about 7 to 12 cycles. TCRdb fed the 5' RACE reads into MiXCR, producing one record per CDR3 protein. The data show some 710,000 distinct CDR3 sequences, over 20% seen once. Whole-study findings and limits: Both naive CD4+ cell counts and diversity were greater in long-lived donors than in aged donors.

As for this clonotype: Antigen unknown.

Per germline, CDR1 DFQATT and CDR2 SNEGSKA (reference sequence). The CDR3 runs to 14 residues. V was clipped by 3 bases and J by 8 bases, with 19 bases between them. The sequenced sample was blood. This clonotype was sampled from a man aged 70 or older in good health. The chain uses TRBV20-1 and TRBJ1-1; D unresolved. CDR3 coding DNA: TGCAGTGCTAGCCCTCTAGTAGGCCCTATAGAAGCTTTCTTT. Protein: CSASPLVGPIEAFF.